This is a list of T cell receptor beta chains from one sample in a study of shared clonotypes between healthy human individuals. Some clones are missing from TCRdb's copy, which holds only in-frame ones; the method was immunoSEQ multiplex PCR. Of 1.5 million to 2.5 million clones in the sample, approximately 94% were seen once. Sequencing was performed on naive CD8+ T cells sorted from blood. These receptor sequences come from a young man in good health. Each CDR3 is given with its conserved first and last residue. The D gene is left open where the match is weak. Clone size is stated in some rows and not others, as once, few, many or a class when expanded.

j_gene | v_gene | abundance | d_gene | CDR3nt | CDR3aa
TRBJ1-2 | TRBV7-9 | . | TRBD1 | TGTGCCAGCAGCTTAGATCGGGACAGTCCTAACTATGGCTACACCTTC | CASSLDRDSPNYGYTF
TRBJ2-1 | TRBV9 | . | TRBD1 | TGTGCCAGCAGCGTAGGGGCGGGGACAGGGCAGTTCTTC | CASSVGAGTGQFF
TRBJ1-2 | TRBV7-9 | . | TRBD1 | TGTGCCAGCAGTGACGCGGACAGGGAAAATGGCTACACCTTC | CASSDADRENGYTF
TRBJ1-4 | TRBV28 | . | . | TGTGCCAGCAGTCTCGGGACCGCGGCTAATGAAAAACTGTTTTTT | CASSLGTAANEKLFF
TRBJ2-3 | TRBV7-9 | . | . | TGTGCCAGCAGCTTGGGCAGCACAGATACGCAGTATTTT | CASSLGSTDTQYF
TRBJ1-5 | TRBV5-8 | . | . | TGTGCCAGCAGCCGACGGGGGTATCAGCCCCAGCATTTT | CASSRRGYQPQHF
TRBJ1-1 | TRBV5-6 | . | . | TGTGCCAGCAGCTTGGGAGGCTGGGGCCGCACTGAAGCTTTCTTT | CASSLGGWGRTEAFF
TRBJ2-7 | TRBV7-9 | . | TRBD1 | TGTGCCACCACAGGGGACAGCTACGAGCAGTACTTC | CATTGDSYEQYF
TRBJ2-1 | TRBV29-1 | . | . | TGCAGCGTTGAAGCCACAGGCGACAATGAGCAGTTCTTC | CSVEATGDNEQFF
TRBJ2-1 | TRBV7-2 | once | . | TGTGCCAGCAGCTTAGTTTTCCTCGGGGAGGTCGATGAGCAGTTCTTC | CASSLVFLGEVDEQFF
TRBJ2-7 | TRBV7-9 | . | TRBD2 | TGTGCCAGCAGCTGGGGACTAGCGGGAGGGCTAGTGTCCTACGAGCAGTACTTC | CASSWGLAGGLVSYEQYF
TRBJ2-5 | TRBV28 | . | TRBD1 | TGTGCCAGCAGTTCCTTCGGACAGGGGAGGGAGACCCAGTACTTC | CASSSFGQGRETQYF
TRBJ1-5 | TRBV4-1 | few | . | TGCGCCAGCAGCCACTCGGACAGCCTTCAGCCCCAGCATTTT | CASSHSDSLQPQHF
TRBJ1-6 | TRBV2 | . | . | TGTGCCAGCAGCCTAAATTTAAATTCACCCCTCCACTTT | CASSLNLNSPLHF
TRBJ2-6 | TRBV6-4 | . | . | TGTGCCAGCACGGGGCAGGGACCTTTGCCTGGGGCCAACGTCCTGACTTTC | CASTGQGPLPGANVLTF
TRBJ2-7 | TRBV27 | . | . | TGTGCCAGCAGTTTCCGGGATGCCTACGAGCAGTACTTC | CASSFRDAYEQYF
TRBJ1-2 | TRBV5-6 | . | . | TGTGCCAGCAGCTTGGAACTGGGAGGGTATGGCTACACCTTC | CASSLELGGYGYTF
TRBJ1-2 | TRBV10-1 | once | TRBD1 | TGCGCCAGCAACCAGGGGGGTTCGGGCTATGGCTACACCTTC | CASNQGGSGYGYTF
TRBJ2-7 | TRBV27 | . | TRBD1 | TGTGCCAGCAGTGCATCACAGGGGGCGCTTGTTTACGAGCAGTACTTC | CASSASQGALVYEQYF
TRBJ1-1 | TRBV28 | . | . | TGTGCCAGTCACAGGGTGGCGTACACTGAAGCTTTCTTT | CASHRVAYTEAFF
TRBJ1-5 | TRBV4-1 | . | . | TGCGCCAGCAGCCAAGAGGGAAGCAATCAGCCCCAGCATTTT | CASSQEGSNQPQHF
TRBJ2-5 | TRBV5-3 | . | . | TGTGCCAGAAGCCCCACGCAGTACTTC | CARSPTQYF
TRBJ2-7 | TRBV27 | . | . | TGTGCCAGCAGTTTACGATCAGACGCCTACGAGCAGTACTTC | CASSLRSDAYEQYF
TRBJ2-7 | TRBV6-5 | . | . | TGTGCCAGCACTTCGACGGGCAGAGACTACGAGCAGTACTTC | CASTSTGRDYEQYF
TRBJ2-1 | TRBV15 | once | . | TGTGCCACCAGCAGAGATCGAATTGACAATGAGCAGTTCTTC | CATSRDRIDNEQFF
TRBJ1-1 | TRBV30 | . | TRBD1 | TGTGCCTGGATCCTACAGGGGACTGAAGCTTTCTTT | CAWILQGTEAFF
TRBJ2-3 | TRBV14 | . | . | TGTGCCAGCAGCCAAGATTTTGCCCTTTTGGGGTCAGATACGCAGTATTTT | CASSQDFALLGSDTQYF
TRBJ2-7 | TRBV10-2 | . | TRBD2 | TGCGCCAGCAGTGAGACGGGGAGGGACTTCGGGCAGTACTTC | CASSETGRDFGQYF
TRBJ2-1 | TRBV10-3 | . | TRBD2 | TGTGCCATCAGTGAGTCGGGCGGGAGCCCCTACAATGAGCAGTTCTTC | CAISESGGSPYNEQFF
TRBJ2-3 | TRBV4-3 | . | . | TGCGCCAGCAGCCAAAACGAACAGGGGAGGGACACAGATACGCAGTATTTT | CASSQNEQGRDTDTQYF
TRBJ2-7 | TRBV5-5 | . | . | TGTGCCAGCAGCCCATGGCCTTCGGGCTACGAGCAGTACTTC | CASSPWPSGYEQYF
TRBJ2-5 | TRBV7-2 | . | . | TGTGCCAGCAGCGCTCCTCAGACACGGAGGACCCAGTACTTC | CASSAPQTRRTQYF
TRBJ2-2 | TRBV2 | . | . | TGTGCCAGCAGTGATGGGGAGTCGAACACCGGGGAGCTGTTTTTT | CASSDGESNTGELFF
TRBJ2-1 | TRBV13 | . | TRBD1 | TGTGCCAGCAGCTTAGGTTGGGGACAGACTTACAATGAGCAGTTCTTC | CASSLGWGQTYNEQFF
TRBJ2-3 | TRBV7-7 | . | TRBD2 | TGTGCTAGCAGCCCGGGAGGGCAGTGGGGCACAGATACGCAGTATTTT | CASSPGGQWGTDTQYF
TRBJ1-5 | TRBV6-1 | . | TRBD1 | TGTGCCAGCAGCGAGGGACAGGAAGGAAATCAGCCCCAGCATTTT | CASSEGQEGNQPQHF
TRBJ1-1 | TRBV27 | . | . | TGTGCCAGCAGTTTTCTATCAGAGAACACTGAAGCTTTCTTT | CASSFLSENTEAFF
TRBJ1-4 | TRBV18 | . | TRBD1 | TGTGCCAGCTCATCATCGGGACAGGGGCCGGCATCCGAAAAACTGTTTTTT | CASSSSGQGPASEKLFF
TRBJ2-7 | TRBV28 | . | . | TGTGCCAGCAGTTTTCCCGCCGGGGGAACCTACGAGCAGTACTTC | CASSFPAGGTYEQYF
TRBJ1-3 | TRBV19 | . | . | TGTGCCAGTAGTGTGGACGGGTACTCTGGAAACACCATATATTTT | CASSVDGYSGNTIYF